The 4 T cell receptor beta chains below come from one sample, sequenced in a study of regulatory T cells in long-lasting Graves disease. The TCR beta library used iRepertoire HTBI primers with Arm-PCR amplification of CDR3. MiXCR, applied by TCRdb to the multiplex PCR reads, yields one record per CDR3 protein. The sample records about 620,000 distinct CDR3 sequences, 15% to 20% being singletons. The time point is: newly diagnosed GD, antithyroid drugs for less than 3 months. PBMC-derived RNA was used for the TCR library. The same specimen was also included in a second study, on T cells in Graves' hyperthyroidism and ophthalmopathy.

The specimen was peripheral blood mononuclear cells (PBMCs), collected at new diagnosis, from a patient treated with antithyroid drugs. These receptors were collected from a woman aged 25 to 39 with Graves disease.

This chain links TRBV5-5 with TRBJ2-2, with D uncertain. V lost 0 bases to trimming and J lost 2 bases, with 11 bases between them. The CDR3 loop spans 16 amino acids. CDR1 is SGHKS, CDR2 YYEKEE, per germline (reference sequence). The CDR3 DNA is TGTGCCAGCAGCTTGGACAGAAGGATAAACACCGGGGAGCTGTTTTTT. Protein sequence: CASSLDRRINTGELFF.

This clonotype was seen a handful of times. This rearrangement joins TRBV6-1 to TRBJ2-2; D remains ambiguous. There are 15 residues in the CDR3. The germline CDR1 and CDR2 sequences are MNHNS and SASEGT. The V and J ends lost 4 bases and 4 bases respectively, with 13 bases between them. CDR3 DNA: TGTGCCAGCAGTGTGTCCGTATCGGGCACCGGGGAGCTGTTTTTT. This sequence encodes CASSVSVSGTGELFF.

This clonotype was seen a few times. The CDR3 region has the DNA TGCGCCAGCAGCTTAGGCGACGGAGGGGGCACAGATACGCAGTATTTT. The encoded protein is CASSLGDGGGTDTQYF. This rearrangement joins TRBV5-1 to TRBJ2-3; possibly TRBD2 for D (6 bases). Germline V gives CDR1 SGHRS, CDR2 YFSETQ. V lost 2 bases and J lost 1, with 14 bases in between. This CDR3 has 16 residues.

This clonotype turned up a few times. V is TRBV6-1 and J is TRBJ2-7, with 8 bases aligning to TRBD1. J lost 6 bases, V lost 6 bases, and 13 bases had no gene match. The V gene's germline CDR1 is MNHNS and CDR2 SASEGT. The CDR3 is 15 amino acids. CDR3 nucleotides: TGTGCCAGCAGCCCCCCGACAGGGGCCCTGGGCGAGCAGTACTTC. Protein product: CASSPPTGALGEQYF.